The 30 T cell receptor beta chains below all came from one sample that was sequenced in a study of identical twins (dated by TCRdb to the mid-2010s). The receptor library was made with 5' RACE. Instrument used: Illumina HiSeq 2000. TCRdb redid the processing of the public reads, applying fastp at Q25 and MiXCR, and retained in-frame beta chains. Rows with one shared CDR3 protein collapse into an entry with the most common genes and DNA. In this sample the table shows about 890,000 distinct CDR3 sequences, roughly an eighth of which occur a single time. The ten largest account for 1.5% to 2% of the sample. In addition, the sample was reused for a study of yellow fever vaccine responses in identical twins.

Sequenced: PBMCs. These receptors were taken from a woman aged 18-29 years in good health.

The chain combines TRBV14 with TRBJ2-7, with 9 bases lining up with TRBD2. J lost 10 bases, V lost 4 bases, and 5 bases had no gene match. The length of the CDR3 is 12 residues. Germline lookup yields CDR1 SGHDN and CDR2 FVKESK. The CDR3 coding sequence is TGTGCCAGCAGCCCCGGGACTAGCTCACAGTACTTC. Protein sequence: CASSPGTSSQYF.

This clonotype was observed at least ten times. CDR3 nucleotide sequence: TGCAGTGCTAGAGCTAGGGGCAACAATCAGCCCCAGCATTTT. Its protein product is CSARARGNNQPQHF. The chain uses TRBV20-1 and TRBJ1-5, with D possibly being TRBD1 (5 bases). Germline lookup yields CDR1 DFQATT and CDR2 SNEGSKA (reference sequence). The CDR3 sequence is 14 residues long. Trimming removed 1 base from V and 3 bases from J, with 10 bases in between.

This clonotype was recorded many times. The chain couples TRBV20-1 to TRBJ2-5; 8 nucleotides align to TRBD2. The CDR3 loop spans 13 amino acids. Unmatched junction bases numbered 3, after V lost 3 bases and J lost 3 bases. Germline V gives CDR1 DFQATT, CDR2 SNEGSKA (reference sequence). The CDR3 bases are TGCAGTGCTAGCGGGGGGGCAGAAGAGACCCAGTACTTC. It encodes CSASGGAEETQYF.

The table lists this clonotype with a few counts. The gene calls are TRBV4-1 and TRBJ2-7, with TRBD1 matching 8 bases. The junction had 7 bases not matched to a gene; V was cut back by 1 base and J by 5 bases. This CDR3 has 15 residues. Germline V gene lookup returns CDR1 MGHRA and CDR2 YSYEKL. The CDR3 region is CASSQGETGVDEQYV. CDR3 DNA sequence: TGCGCCAGCAGCCAAGGGGAGACAGGGGTGGACGAGCAGTACGTC.

This clonotype was detected a few times. The rearrangement uses TRBV5-5 and TRBJ1-1; maybe TRBD1 (6 bases). Germline V lookup: CDR1 SGHKS, CDR2 YYEKEE (reference sequence). The CDR3 loop spans 15 amino acids. Trimming shortened V by 6 bases and J by 1 base, and 16 bases separated the two germline ends. The CDR3 protein is CASTSNGGANTEAFF. The CDR3 DNA reads TGTGCCAGCACCTCCAATGGGGGCGCGAACACTGAAGCTTTCTTT.

This clonotype has at least ten counts. The chain recombines TRBV5-1 with TRBJ2-1; TRBD1 agrees at 8 bases. Germline loops: CDR1 SGHRS, CDR2 YFSETQ. This CDR3 contains 16 residues. V trimming: 0 bases; J trimming: 7 bases; junction bases outside the gene matches: 9. In nucleotides, the CDR3 is TGCGCCAGCAGCTTGGCCTGGACAGGGATCGGGAATGAGCAGTTCTTC. This codes for CASSLAWTGIGNEQFF.

The J gene is TRBJ1-2, the V gene TRBV14, with D tentatively TRBD1 (5 bases). There are 15 residues in the CDR3. V was trimmed by 2 bases and J by 5 bases, leaving 15 bases between them. Per germline, CDR1 SGHDN and CDR2 FVKESK. The CDR3, as DNA: TGTGCCAGCAGCCAATTGATCTCGACAGCGTATGGCTACACCTTC. Protein product: CASSQLISTAYGYTF.

This clonotype was observed a handful of times. V is TRBV5-1 and J is TRBJ1-5; tentatively, D is TRBD1 (5 bases). Trimming took off 5 bases at V and 5 bases at J, with 11 bases between the two ends. The germline gives CDR1 SGHRS, CDR2 YFSETQ. The CDR3 runs to 13 residues. CDR3 DNA: TGCGCCAGCAGAGGAGGGGCGGATCAGCCCCAGCATTTT. It codes for CASRGGADQPQHF. Full variable domain (remainder filled in from reference TRBV5-1 and TRBJ1-5): KAGVTQTPRYLIKTRGQQVTLSCSPISGHRSVSWYQQTPGQGLQFLFEYFSETQRNKGNFPGRFSGRQFSNSRSEMNVSTLELGDSALYLCASRGGADQPQHFGDGTRLSIL.

The chain carries TRBV5-1 and TRBJ2-1; tentatively, D is TRBD2 (6 bases). The length of the CDR3 is 16 residues. With 5 bases removed from V and 3 bases from J, the gap between germline ends came to 18 bases. CDR1 is SGHRS and CDR2 is YFSETQ in the germline V gene. The CDR3 reads CASRFDPGLLYNEQFF. The CDR3 nucleotides read TGCGCCAGCAGATTCGACCCGGGACTCCTCTACAATGAGCAGTTCTTC.

This chain links TRBV2 with TRBJ1-2; tentatively, D is TRBD1 (6 bases). The CDR3 consists of 14 residues. Germline CDR1 reads SNHLY; CDR2 reads FYNNEI. V was cut by 3 bases and J by 5 bases, with 13 bases left in between. In DNA form, the CDR3 reads TGTGCCAGCAGTGAGGGCCAGGGGATTTATGGCTACACCTTC. This translates into CASSEGQGIYGYTF. The variable domain in full, completed from reference TRBV2 and TRBJ1-2, reads EPEVTQTPSHQVTQMGQEVILRCVPISNHLYFYWYRQILGQKVEFLVSFYNNEISEKSEIFDDQFSVERPDGSNFTLKIRSTKLEDSAMYFCASSEGQGIYGYTFGSGTRLTVV.

The sample holds a few counts of this clonotype. The V call is TRBV10-3, the J call TRBJ1-1; possible D gene TRBD1, 5 bases. This CDR3 spans 15 amino acids. Trimming left V 6 bases short and J 10 bases short, with 24 bases between. Looked up from germline, CDR1 is ENHRY and CDR2 is SYGVKD. The CDR3 DNA sequence: TGTGCCATCAGCTCCGGGATAGGGGAGAGACAATCAGCTTTCTTT. It is translated as CAISSGIGERQSAFF.

This clonotype was detected a few times. This chain joins TRBV12-3 or TRBV12-4 and TRBJ2-1, with 10 positions matching TRBD2. There are 12 residues in the CDR3. CDR3 region: CASGRAGNEQFF. CDR3 sequence (DNA): TGTGCAAGCGGGAGGGCCGGGAATGAGCAGTTCTTC.

This clonotype occurred many times. The CDR3: CASTGQGAGNEQFF. In DNA, the CDR3 is TGCGCCAGCACCGGACAGGGGGCGGGGAATGAGCAGTTCTTC. The chain carries TRBV10-2 and TRBJ2-1, with TRBD1 identical over 11 bases. The CDR3 covers 14 residues. Germline V gene data show CDR1 as WSHSY and CDR2 as SAAADI. Trimming removed 7 bases from V and 7 bases from J; junction bases left unmatched: 6.

This clonotype occurred many times. The chain couples TRBV10-2 to TRBJ2-3; D might be TRBD1 (6 bases). This CDR3 spans 16 amino acids. The V and J ends lost 0 bases and 0 bases respectively, with 10 bases between them. In germline, CDR1 is WSHSY, CDR2 SAAADI. The CDR3 protein is CASSESNRASTDTQYF. The CDR3 bases are TGCGCCAGCAGTGAGTCTAACAGGGCCAGCACAGATACGCAGTATTTT.

The chain recombines TRBV7-9 with TRBJ2-7; D is uncertain. Trimming cost V 3 bases and J 0 bases, with 6 bases left between them. Germline V gives CDR1 SEHNR, CDR2 FQNEAQ (reference sequence). The CDR3 spans 13 residues. CDR3 loop: CASSFLFSYEQYF. Written as DNA, the CDR3 is TGTGCCAGCAGCTTTCTCTTCTCCTACGAGCAGTACTTC. Complete variable domain (other parts from reference TRBV7-9 and TRBJ2-7): DTGVSQNPRHKITKRGQNVTFRCDPISEHNRLYWYRQTLGQGPEFLTYFQNEAQLEKSRLLSDRFSAERPKGSFSTLEIQRTEQGDSAMYLCASSFLFSYEQYFGPGTRLTVT.

This clonotype turned up a few times. The chain is built from TRBV9 and TRBJ2-7; 9 bases match TRBD1. With V trimmed by 3 bases and J by 7 bases, 11 bases remained unmatched. There are 15 residues in the CDR3. CDR1 and CDR2 (germline): SGDLS, YYNGEE. CDR3 sequence reads: CASSATGTGLLEQYF. DNA for the CDR3: TGTGCCAGCAGCGCAACCGGGACAGGGTTGCTGGAGCAGTACTTC. The full variable domain, with the rest looked up from reference TRBV9 and TRBJ2-7, is DSGVTQTPKHLITATGQRVTLRCSPRSGDLSVYWYQQSLDQGLQFLIQYYNGEERAKGNILERFSAQQFPDLHSELNLSSLELGDSALYFCASSATGTGLLEQYFGPGTRLTVT.

The CDR3 loop is CASSLRLSGANTGELFF. In DNA form, the CDR3 reads TGTGCCAGCAGCTTAAGGTTGTCAGGTGCGAACACCGGGGAGCTGTTTTTT. V gene TRBV7-9 combines with J gene TRBJ2-2; D ambiguous. V was pared by 2 bases and J by 0 bases, with 13 bases between. This CDR3 has 17 residues. Looked up from germline, CDR1 is SEHNR and CDR2 is FQNEAQ (reference sequence).

There are a few counts of this clonotype. V is TRBV20-1 and J is TRBJ1-2; D not resolved. Germline loops: CDR1 DFQATT, CDR2 SNEGSKA (reference sequence). This CDR3 has 13 residues. Trimming took off 3 bases at V and 0 bases at J, with 8 bases between the two ends. This CDR3 reads CSARLEANYGYTF. CDR3 DNA: TGCAGTGCTAGGCTCGAGGCTAACTATGGCTACACCTTC.

This clonotype came up many times. The chain links TRBV9 to TRBJ2-5, with D uncertain. Trimming removed 2 bases from V and 8 bases from J, with 7 bases in between. CDR1 and CDR2 from the germline V gene are SGDLS and YYNGEE. The CDR3 is made up of 11 amino acids. The CDR3 DNA sequence: TGTGCCAGCAGCGTCGGACCAACCCAGTACTTC. It encodes CASSVGPTQYF.

This clonotype was seen a handful of times. The J gene is TRBJ2-5, the V gene TRBV3-1; D is uncertain. CDR1 is LGHDT, CDR2 YNNKEL, per germline (reference sequence). The germline V and J ends were trimmed by 1 base and 7 bases, with 4 bases remaining between them. The CDR3 spans 11 residues. The CDR3: CASSQGRTQYF. For the CDR3, the DNA is TGTGCCAGCAGCCAAGGGAGGACCCAGTACTTC.

V and J are TRBV10-3 and TRBJ2-5; 7 bases line up with TRBD1. Germline V gives CDR1 ENHRY, CDR2 SYGVKD. This CDR3 is 17 amino acids long. V was clipped by 0 bases and J by 3 bases; unmatched bases: 10. DNA of the CDR3: TGTGCCATCAGTGAGTCCGGGAAGGGGGCCACGAAAGAGACCCAGTACTTC. Its translation is CAISESGKGATKETQYF.

A few counts support this clonotype. The chain uses TRBV4-2 and TRBJ2-1; no definite D call. Trimming pared 0 bases from V and 0 bases from J, leaving 24 bases between. Per the germline V gene, CDR1 is LGHNA and CDR2 is YNFKEQ. The length of the CDR3 is 21 residues. Here the CDR3 reads CASSQDNGGRLFLSSYNEQFF. CDR3 nucleotide sequence: TGTGCCAGCAGCCAAGATAATGGCGGCCGCTTATTCCTAAGCTCCTACAATGAGCAGTTCTTC.

The chain couples TRBV4-1 to TRBJ2-7, with D possibly matching TRBD1 (5 bases). Germline V gene data show CDR1 as MGHRA and CDR2 as YSYEKL. The CDR3 has 15 amino acids. Trimming took 1 base from V and 1 from J, leaving 11 bases between them. DNA for the CDR3: TGCGCCAGCAGCCAAGGTCCCAGGGCTTCCTACGAGCAGTACGTC. Translated: CASSQGPRASYEQYV.

A few counts support this clonotype. The chain uses TRBV10-3 and TRBJ2-5; D remains unclear. V gave up 4 bases and J gave up 8 bases, with 11 bases separating them. This CDR3 has 12 amino acids. From germline, CDR1 is ENHRY and CDR2 SYGVKD. The CDR3: CAISALDFTQYF. The CDR3 region has the DNA TGTGCCATCAGTGCCTTGGATTTTACCCAGTACTTC.

In its sample, this clonotype was seen a few times. Written as DNA, the CDR3 is TGTGCCAGCAGCTTTATGGCGGGGGGTGCAACCGGGGAGCTGTTTTTT. It codes for CASSFMAGGATGELFF. J is TRBJ2-2 and V is TRBV11-2, with TRBD2 matching over 8 bases. This CDR3 region has 16 residues. Germline V lookup: CDR1 SGHAT, CDR2 FQNNGV. V dropped 3 bases and J dropped 5; count of bases not matched to a gene: 8.

The chain is built from TRBV3-1 and TRBJ2-1; D possibly matches TRBD1 or TRBD2 (6 bases each). The germline CDR1 and CDR2 sequences are LGHDT and YNNKEL (reference sequence). Trimming stripped 0 bases from V and 2 bases from J, with 14 bases between. This CDR3 is 17 amino acids long. CDR3 residues: CASSQDGGPLTYNEQFF. In DNA, the CDR3 is TGTGCCAGCAGCCAAGATGGGGGGCCGCTTACCTACAATGAGCAGTTCTTC.

The CDR3 nucleotides read TGTGCCAGCAGCCAAGATCTAGGGACAGGGGGTAAAGAGACCCAGTACTTC. It yields the protein CASSQDLGTGGKETQYF. V is TRBV4-2 and J is TRBJ2-5, with 11 bases lining up with TRBD1. CDR3 size: 17 residues. With 0 bases clipped from V and 3 bases from J, the junction kept 6 bases outside the gene matches. Looked up from germline, CDR1 is LGHNA and CDR2 is YNFKEQ.

This clonotype came up a few times. The CDR3 here is CASSSTPGLAGGETQYF. The CDR3 nucleotides read TGCGCCAGCAGCTCTACTCCGGGACTAGCGGGAGGAGAGACCCAGTACTTC. The chain combines TRBV5-1 with TRBJ2-5; the match to TRBD2 covers 15 bases. The CDR3 is 17 residues long. V lost 3 bases to trimming and J lost 4 bases; unmatched junction nucleotides: 7. Germline V lookup: CDR1 SGHRS, CDR2 YFSETQ.

This clonotype turned up a few times. This chain joins TRBV19 and TRBJ2-7; 10 bases align to TRBD2. This CDR3 is 11 amino acids long. Germline trimming cut 8 bases from V and 6 bases from J; bases unmatched to any gene: 1. CDR1 and CDR2 (germline): LNHDA, SQIVND (reference sequence). The CDR3 is CASPSGSEQYF. CDR3 DNA: TGTGCCAGTCCTAGCGGGAGCGAGCAGTACTTC.

This clonotype occurred many times. This chain joins TRBV12-3 or TRBV12-4 and TRBJ2-7; 7 bases agree with TRBD2. The V and J ends lost 2 bases and 4 bases, in that order; junction bases with no gene match: 8. The CDR3 sequence is 15 residues long. The CDR3 sequence: CASSLTGGPQYEQYF. CDR3 bases: TGTGCCAGCAGTTTAACGGGGGGACCCCAGTACGAGCAGTACTTC.